This TCR beta chain was recovered during a study of shared clonotypes between healthy human individuals. The method was immunoSEQ multiplex PCR; TCRdb's version includes in-frame clones alone and lacks a portion of them. The sample contains over a million clones, 98% of which appear only once. Germline V lookup: CDR1 MNHNS, CDR2 SASEGT. There are 17 residues in the CDR3. J gave up 1 base and V 3 bases, and 5 bases lay outside the gene matches. The TCR sequence derives from a man aged 30 to 39 in good health. Material: naive CD4+ T cells sorted from blood. The subset here: CD45RA+ positively selected. V usage is TRBV6-1 and J usage is TRBJ2-2, with 10 bases aligning to TRBD2. CDR3 sequence: CASSEGGLAENTGELFF. Written as DNA, the CDR3 is TGTGCCAGCAGTGAGGGAGGACTAGCGGAGAACACCGGGGAGCTGTTTTTT.